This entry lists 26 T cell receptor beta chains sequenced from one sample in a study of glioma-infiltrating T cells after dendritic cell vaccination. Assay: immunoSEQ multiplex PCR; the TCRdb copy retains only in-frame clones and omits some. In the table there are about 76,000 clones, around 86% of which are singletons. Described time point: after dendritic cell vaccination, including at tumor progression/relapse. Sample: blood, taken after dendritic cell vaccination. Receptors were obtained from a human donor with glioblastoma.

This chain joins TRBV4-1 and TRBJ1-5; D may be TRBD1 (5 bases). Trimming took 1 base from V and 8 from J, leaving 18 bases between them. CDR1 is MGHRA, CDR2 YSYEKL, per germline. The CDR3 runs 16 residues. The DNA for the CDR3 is TGCGCCAGCAGCCAAGTCCCGCAGGGCGCAAAGAAGCCCCAGCATTTT. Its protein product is CASSQVPQGAKKPQHF.

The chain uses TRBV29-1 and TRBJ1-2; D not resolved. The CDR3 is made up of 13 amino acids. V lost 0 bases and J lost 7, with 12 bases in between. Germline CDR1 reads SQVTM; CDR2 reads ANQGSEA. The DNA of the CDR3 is TGCAGCGTTGAAGACCGAGCTCTCCGTGGCTACACCTTC. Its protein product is CSVEDRALRGYTF.

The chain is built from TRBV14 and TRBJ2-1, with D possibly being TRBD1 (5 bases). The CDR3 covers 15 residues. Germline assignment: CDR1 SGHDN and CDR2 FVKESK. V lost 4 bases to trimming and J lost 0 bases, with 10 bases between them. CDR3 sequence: CASSLSQGSYNEQFF. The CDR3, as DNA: TGTGCCAGCAGCCTATCTCAGGGCTCCTACAATGAGCAGTTCTTC.

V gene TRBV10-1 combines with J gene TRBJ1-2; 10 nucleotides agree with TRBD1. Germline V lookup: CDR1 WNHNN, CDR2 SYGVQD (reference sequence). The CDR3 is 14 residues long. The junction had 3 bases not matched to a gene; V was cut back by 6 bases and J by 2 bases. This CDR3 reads CASSRDRGNYGYTF. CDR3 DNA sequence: TGCGCCAGCAGCCGGGACAGGGGAAACTATGGCTACACCTTC.

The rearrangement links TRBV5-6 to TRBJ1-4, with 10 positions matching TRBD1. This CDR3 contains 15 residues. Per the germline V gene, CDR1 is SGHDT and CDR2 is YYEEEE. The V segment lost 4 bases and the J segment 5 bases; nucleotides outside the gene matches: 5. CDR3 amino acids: CASSLRQGANEKLFF. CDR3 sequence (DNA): TGTGCCAGCAGCCTTCGACAGGGGGCGAATGAAAAACTGTTTTTT.

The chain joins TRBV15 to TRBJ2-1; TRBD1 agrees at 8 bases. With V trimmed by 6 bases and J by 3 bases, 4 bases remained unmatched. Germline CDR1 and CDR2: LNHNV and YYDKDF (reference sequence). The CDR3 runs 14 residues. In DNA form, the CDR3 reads TGTGCCACCAGGGTGGACAGGGACTACAATGAGCAGTTCTTC. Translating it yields CATRVDRDYNEQFF.

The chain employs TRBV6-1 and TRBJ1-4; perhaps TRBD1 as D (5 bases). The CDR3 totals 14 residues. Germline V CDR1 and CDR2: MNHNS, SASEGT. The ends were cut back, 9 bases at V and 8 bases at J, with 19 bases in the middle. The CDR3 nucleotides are TGTGCCAGTGCGATGGGGGGGGATGAGGAAAAACTGTTTTTT. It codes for CASAMGGDEEKLFF.

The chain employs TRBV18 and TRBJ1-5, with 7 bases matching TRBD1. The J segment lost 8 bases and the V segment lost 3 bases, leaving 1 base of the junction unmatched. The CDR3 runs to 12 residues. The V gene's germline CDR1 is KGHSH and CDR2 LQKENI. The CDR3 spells CASSPGQKPQHF. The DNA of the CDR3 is TGTGCCAGCTCACCGGGACAGAAGCCCCAGCATTTT.

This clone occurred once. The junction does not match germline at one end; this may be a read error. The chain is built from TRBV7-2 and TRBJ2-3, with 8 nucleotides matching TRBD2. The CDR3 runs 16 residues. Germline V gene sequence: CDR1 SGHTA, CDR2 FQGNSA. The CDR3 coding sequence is TGTGCCAGCAGCCCGCGACTAGCGCCAATCACAGGTACGCAGTATTTT. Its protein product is CASSPRLAPITGTQYF.

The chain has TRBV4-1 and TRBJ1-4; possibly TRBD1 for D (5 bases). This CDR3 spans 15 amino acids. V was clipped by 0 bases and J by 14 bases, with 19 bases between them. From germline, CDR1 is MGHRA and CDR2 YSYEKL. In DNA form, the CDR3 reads TGCGCCAGCAGCCAAGATGGCCGACCGGGACTGAGGCTGTTTTTT. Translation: CASSQDGRPGLRLFF.

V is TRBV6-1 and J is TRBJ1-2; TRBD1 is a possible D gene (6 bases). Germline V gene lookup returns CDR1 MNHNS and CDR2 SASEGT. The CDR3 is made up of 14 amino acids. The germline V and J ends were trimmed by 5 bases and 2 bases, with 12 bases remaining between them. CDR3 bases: TGTGCCAGCAGTCCCCGACAGGACAACTATGGCTACACCTTC. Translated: CASSPRQDNYGYTF.

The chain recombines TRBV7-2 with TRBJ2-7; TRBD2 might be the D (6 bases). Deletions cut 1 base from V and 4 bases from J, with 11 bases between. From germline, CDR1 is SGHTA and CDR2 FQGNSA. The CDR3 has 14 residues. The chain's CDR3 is CASSLGMREYEQYF. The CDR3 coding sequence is TGTGCCAGCAGCTTAGGTATGCGGGAATACGAGCAGTACTTC.

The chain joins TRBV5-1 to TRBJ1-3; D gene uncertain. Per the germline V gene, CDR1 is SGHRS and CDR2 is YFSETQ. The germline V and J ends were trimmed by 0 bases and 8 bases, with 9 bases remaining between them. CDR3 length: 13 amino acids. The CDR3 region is CASSLDEGDTIYF. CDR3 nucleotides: TGCGCCAGCAGCTTGGATGAGGGAGACACCATATATTTT.

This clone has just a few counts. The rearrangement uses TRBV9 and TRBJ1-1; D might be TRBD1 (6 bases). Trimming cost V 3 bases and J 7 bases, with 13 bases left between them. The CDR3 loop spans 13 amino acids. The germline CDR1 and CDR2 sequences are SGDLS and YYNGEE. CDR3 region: CASSAQGGYEAFF. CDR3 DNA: TGTGCCAGCAGCGCACAGGGTGGGTATGAAGCTTTCTTT.

The CDR3 nucleotides read TGTGCCAGCATCAGGGCTAGCGGGGGGGGGTACTTC. It is translated as CASIRASGGGYF. The chain uses TRBV6-1 and TRBJ2-5; 12 nucleotides line up with TRBD2. The CDR3 is 12 amino acids. Germline V gene sequence: CDR1 MNHNS, CDR2 SASEGT. The V gene end was trimmed by 7 bases and the J gene end by 13 bases; junction bases not matched to a gene: 7.

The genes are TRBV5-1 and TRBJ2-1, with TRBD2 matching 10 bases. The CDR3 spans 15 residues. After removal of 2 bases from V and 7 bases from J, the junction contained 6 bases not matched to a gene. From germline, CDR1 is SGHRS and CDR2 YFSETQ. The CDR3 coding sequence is TGCGCCAGCAGCTTTTATAGCGGGGGGAGGAATGAGCAGTTCTTC. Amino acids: CASSFYSGGRNEQFF. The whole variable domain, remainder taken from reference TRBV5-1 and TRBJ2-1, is KAGVTQTPRYLIKTRGQQVTLSCSPISGHRSVSWYQQTPGQGLQFLFEYFSETQRNKGNFPGRFSGRQFSNSRSEMNVSTLELGDSALYLCASSFYSGGRNEQFFGPGTRLTVL.

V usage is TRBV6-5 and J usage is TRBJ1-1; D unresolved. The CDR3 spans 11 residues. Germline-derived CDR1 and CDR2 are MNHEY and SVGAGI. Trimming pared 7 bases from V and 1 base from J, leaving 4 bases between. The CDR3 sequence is CASTGNTEAFF. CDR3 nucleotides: TGTGCCAGCACAGGGAACACTGAAGCTTTCTTT.

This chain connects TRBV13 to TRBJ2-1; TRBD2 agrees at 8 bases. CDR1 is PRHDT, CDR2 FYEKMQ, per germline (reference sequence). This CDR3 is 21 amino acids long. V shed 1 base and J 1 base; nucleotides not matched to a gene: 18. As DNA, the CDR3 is TGTGCCAGCAGCTTAGCCGGGGCTTGGGATAGCGGGGCGGAATCCTACAATGAGCAGTTCTTC. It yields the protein CASSLAGAWDSGAESYNEQFF.

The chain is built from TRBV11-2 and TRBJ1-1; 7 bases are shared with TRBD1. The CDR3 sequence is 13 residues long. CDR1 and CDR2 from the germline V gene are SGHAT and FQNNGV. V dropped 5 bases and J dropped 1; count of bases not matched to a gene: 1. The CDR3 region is CASSGDRNTEAFF. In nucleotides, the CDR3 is TGTGCCAGCAGCGGGGACAGGAACACTGAAGCTTTCTTT.

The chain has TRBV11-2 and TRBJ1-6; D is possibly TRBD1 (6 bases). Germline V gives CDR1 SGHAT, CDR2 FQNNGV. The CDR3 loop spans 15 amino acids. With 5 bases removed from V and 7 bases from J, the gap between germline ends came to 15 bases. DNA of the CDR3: TGTGCCAGCAGCGACCCGACAGGCCGGAATTCACCCCTCCACTTT. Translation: CASSDPTGRNSPLHF. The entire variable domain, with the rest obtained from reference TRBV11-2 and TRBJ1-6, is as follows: EAGVAQSPRYKIIEKRQSVAFWCNPISGHATLYWYQQILGQGPKLLIQFQNNGVVDDSQLPKDRFSAERLKGVDSTLKIQPAKLEDSAVYLCASSDPTGRNSPLHFGNGTRLTVT.

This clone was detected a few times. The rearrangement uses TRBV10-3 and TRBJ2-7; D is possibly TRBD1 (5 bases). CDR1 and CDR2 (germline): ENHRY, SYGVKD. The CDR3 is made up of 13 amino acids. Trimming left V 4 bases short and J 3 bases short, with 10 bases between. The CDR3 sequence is CAISGRDSYEQYF. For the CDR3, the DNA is TGTGCCATCAGTGGTCGTGACAGCTACGAGCAGTACTTC.

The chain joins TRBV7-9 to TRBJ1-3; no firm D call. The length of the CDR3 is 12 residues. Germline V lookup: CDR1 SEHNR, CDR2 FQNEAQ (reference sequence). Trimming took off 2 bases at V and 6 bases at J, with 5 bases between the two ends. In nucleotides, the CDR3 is TGTGCCAGCAGCTTACAACTAAACACCATATATTTT. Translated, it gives CASSLQLNTIYF.

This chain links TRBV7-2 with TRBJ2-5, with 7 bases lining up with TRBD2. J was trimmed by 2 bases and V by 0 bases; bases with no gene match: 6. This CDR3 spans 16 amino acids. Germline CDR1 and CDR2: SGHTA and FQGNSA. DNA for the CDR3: TGTGCCAGCAGCTTAGCGGTGGGGGGGGGACAAGAGACCCAGTACTTC. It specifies CASSLAVGGGQETQYF.

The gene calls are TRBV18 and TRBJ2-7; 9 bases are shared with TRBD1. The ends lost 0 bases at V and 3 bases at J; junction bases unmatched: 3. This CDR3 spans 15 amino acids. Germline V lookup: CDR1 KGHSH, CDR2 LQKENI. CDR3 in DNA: TGTGCCAGCTCACCACCGGGACAGGGCTTCTACGAGCAGTACTTC. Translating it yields CASSPPGQGFYEQYF.

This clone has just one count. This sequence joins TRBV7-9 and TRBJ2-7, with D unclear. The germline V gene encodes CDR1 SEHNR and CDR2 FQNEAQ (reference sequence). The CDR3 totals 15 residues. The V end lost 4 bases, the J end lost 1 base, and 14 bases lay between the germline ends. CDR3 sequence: CASSSLAGLSYEQYF. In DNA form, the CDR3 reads TGTGCCAGCAGCTCCCTCGCAGGCCTATCCTACGAGCAGTACTTC.

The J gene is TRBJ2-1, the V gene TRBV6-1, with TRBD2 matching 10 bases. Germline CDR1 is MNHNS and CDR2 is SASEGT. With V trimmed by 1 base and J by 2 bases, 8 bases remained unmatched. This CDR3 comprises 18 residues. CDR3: CASSEGASGRSTYNEQFF. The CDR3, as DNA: TGTGCCAGCAGTGAAGGGGCTAGCGGGAGATCCACCTACAATGAGCAGTTCTTC.